This T cell receptor (beta chain) stems from a study of neurological immune-mediated disorders. Findings and caveats of the study: The study found no CDR3 amino acid sequences shared by expanded clones across subjects, suggesting private repertoires in all groups.

The sample holds many counts of this clonotype. No antigen is known for it. V was pared by 4 bases and J by 9 bases, with 19 bases between. Germline values: CDR1 SQVTM, CDR2 ANQGSEA. The CDR3 is 14 amino acids. With 10-nucleotide random UMIs, 5'RACE was used to make the cDNA. TCRdb ran MiXCR on the 5' RACE reads and lists one entry per CDR3 protein. The sample yields tens of thousands of distinct CDR3 sequences, 2% to 2.5% seen once. The unsorted libraries originated from 2 million PBMCs kept at -80 C. Material for sequencing was PBMCs. This TCR was sampled from a man aged 45-65 years with multiple sclerosis. The genes are TRBV29-1 and TRBJ1-5; TRBD1 might be the D (5 bases). CDR3 DNA sequence: TGCAGCGTTGTTCATGAGGGGAACAGAGGGCCCCAGCATTTT. Translated, it gives CSVVHEGNRGPQHF.